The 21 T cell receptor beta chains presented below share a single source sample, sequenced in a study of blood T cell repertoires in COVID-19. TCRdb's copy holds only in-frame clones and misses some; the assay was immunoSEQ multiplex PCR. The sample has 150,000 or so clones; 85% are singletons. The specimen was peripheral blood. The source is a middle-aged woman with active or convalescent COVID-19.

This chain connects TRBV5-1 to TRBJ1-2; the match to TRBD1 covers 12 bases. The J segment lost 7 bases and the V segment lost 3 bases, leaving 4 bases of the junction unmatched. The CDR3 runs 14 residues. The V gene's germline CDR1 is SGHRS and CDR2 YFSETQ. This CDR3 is CASSWGQGAPGYTF. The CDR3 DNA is TGCGCCAGCAGCTGGGGACAGGGGGCGCCTGGCTACACCTTC.

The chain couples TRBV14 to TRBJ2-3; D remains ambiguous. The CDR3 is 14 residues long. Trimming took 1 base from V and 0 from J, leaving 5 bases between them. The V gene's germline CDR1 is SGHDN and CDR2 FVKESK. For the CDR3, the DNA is TGTGCCAGCAGCCAAGCCGGGAGCACAGATACGCAGTATTTT. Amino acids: CASSQAGSTDTQYF.

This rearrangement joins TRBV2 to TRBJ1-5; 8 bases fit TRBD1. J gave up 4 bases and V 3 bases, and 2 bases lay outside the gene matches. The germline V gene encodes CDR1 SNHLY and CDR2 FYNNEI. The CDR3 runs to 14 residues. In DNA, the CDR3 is TGTGCCAGCAGTGATACAGGGGGAAATCAGCCCCAGCATTTT. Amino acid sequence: CASSDTGGNQPQHF. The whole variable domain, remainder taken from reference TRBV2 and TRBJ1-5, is EPEVTQTPSHQVTQMGQEVILRCVPISNHLYFYWYRQILGQKVEFLVSFYNNEISEKSEIFDDQFSVERPDGSNFTLKIRSTKLEDSAMYFCASSDTGGNQPQHFGDGTRLSIL.

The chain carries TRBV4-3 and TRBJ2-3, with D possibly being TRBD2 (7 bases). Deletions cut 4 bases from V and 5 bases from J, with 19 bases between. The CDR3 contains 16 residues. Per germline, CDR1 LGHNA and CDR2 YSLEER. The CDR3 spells CASSRLGGGPQDTQYF. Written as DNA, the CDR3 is TGCGCCAGCAGCCGTTTAGGGGGAGGGCCTCAAGATACGCAGTATTTT.

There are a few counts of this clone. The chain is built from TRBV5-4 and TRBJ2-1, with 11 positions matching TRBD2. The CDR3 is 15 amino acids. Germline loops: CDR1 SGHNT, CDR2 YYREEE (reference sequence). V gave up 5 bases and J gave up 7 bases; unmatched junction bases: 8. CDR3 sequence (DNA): TGTGCCAGCAGTTTACCGGGACTAGCGGTTAATGAGCAGTTCTTC. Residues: CASSLPGLAVNEQFF.

CDR3 residues: CASSLVGDVRGLRGYTF. In DNA, the CDR3 is TGTGCCAGCAGCTTAGTCGGGGACGTGAGGGGACTCCGGGGCTACACCTTC. The chain is built from TRBV7-2 and TRBJ1-2, with D possibly matching TRBD1 (5 bases). Looked up from germline, CDR1 is SGHTA and CDR2 is FQGNSA. V was cut by 1 base and J by 8 bases, with 23 bases left in between. The CDR3 runs 17 residues.

CDR3 nucleotides: TGTGCCAGTAGTAACATGCGGAGGACAGGGGATAATTCACCCCTCCACTTT. It translates to CASSNMRRTGDNSPLHF. The V gene is TRBV19, the J gene TRBJ1-6; TRBD1 matches at 9 bases. The CDR3 spans 17 residues. J was trimmed by 5 bases and V by 4 bases; bases with no gene match: 9. Germline V gene lookup returns CDR1 LNHDA and CDR2 SQIVND (reference sequence).

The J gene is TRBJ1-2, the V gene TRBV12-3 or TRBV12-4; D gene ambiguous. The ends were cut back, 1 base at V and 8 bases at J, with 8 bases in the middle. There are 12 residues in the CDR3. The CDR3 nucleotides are TGTGCCAGCAGTTTAGGCAGTCAGGGCTACACCTTC. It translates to CASSLGSQGYTF.

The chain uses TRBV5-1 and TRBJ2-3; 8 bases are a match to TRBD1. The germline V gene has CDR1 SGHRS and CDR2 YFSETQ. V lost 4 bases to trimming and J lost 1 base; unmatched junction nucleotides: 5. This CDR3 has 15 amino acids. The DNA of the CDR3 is TGCGCCAGCAGCCCCGGACAGGGAGGCACAGATACGCAGTATTTT. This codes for CASSPGQGGTDTQYF.

The CDR3 DNA is TGCGCCTCACCAGACAGGGGGCCTTCTCGCTCTGGGGCCAACGTCCTGACTTTC. Amino acid sequence: CASPDRGPSRSGANVLTF. The V gene is TRBV10-1, the J gene TRBJ2-6; 10 positions agree with TRBD1. The CDR3 extends over 18 amino acids. Germline V gene sequence: CDR1 WNHNN, CDR2 SYGVQD (reference sequence). V shed 11 bases and J 0 bases; nucleotides not matched to a gene: 13.

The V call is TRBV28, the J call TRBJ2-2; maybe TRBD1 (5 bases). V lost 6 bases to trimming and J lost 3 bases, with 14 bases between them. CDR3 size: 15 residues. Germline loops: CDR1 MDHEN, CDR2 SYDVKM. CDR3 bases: TGTGCCAGCAGCCCCCTCAGGGAAGACACCGGGGAGCTGTTTTTT. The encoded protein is CASSPLREDTGELFF.

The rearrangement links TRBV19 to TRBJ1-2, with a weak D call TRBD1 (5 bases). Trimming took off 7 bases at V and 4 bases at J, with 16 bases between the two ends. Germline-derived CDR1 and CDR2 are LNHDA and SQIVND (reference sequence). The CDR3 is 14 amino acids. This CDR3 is CASTNAGSSYGYTF. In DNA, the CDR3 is TGTGCCAGTACCAACGCAGGGTCGTCCTATGGCTACACCTTC.

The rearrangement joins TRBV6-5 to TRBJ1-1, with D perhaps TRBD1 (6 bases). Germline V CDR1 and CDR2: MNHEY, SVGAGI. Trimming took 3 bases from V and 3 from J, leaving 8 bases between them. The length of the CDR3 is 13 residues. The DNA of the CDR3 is TGTGCCAGCAGTTATGAGGGGGACACTGAAGCTTTCTTT. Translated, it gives CASSYEGDTEAFF.

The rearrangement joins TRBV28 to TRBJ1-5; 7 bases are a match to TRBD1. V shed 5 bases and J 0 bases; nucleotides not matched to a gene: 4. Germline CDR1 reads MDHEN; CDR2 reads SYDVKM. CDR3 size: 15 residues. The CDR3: CASSLRDSSNQPQHF. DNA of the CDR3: TGTGCCAGCAGTCTACGGGACAGTAGCAATCAGCCCCAGCATTTT.

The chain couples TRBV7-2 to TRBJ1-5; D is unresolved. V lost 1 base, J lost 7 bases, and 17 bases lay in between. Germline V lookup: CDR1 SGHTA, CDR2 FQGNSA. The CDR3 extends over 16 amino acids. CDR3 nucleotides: TGTGCCAGCAGCTTAGAAAGCGGCCGTTCGGAGCAGCCCCAGCATTTT. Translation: CASSLESGRSEQPQHF.

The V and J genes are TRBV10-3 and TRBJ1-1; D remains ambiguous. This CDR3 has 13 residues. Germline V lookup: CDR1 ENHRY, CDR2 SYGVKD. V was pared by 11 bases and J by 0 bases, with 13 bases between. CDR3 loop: CACREGMNTEAFF. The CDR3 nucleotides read TGTGCCTGCCGGGAGGGAATGAACACTGAAGCTTTCTTT.

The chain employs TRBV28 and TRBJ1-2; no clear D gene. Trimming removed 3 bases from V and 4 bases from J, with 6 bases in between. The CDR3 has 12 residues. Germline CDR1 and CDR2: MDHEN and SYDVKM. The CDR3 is CASSLSSYGYTF. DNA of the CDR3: TGTGCCAGCAGTTTGTCTAGCTATGGCTACACCTTC.

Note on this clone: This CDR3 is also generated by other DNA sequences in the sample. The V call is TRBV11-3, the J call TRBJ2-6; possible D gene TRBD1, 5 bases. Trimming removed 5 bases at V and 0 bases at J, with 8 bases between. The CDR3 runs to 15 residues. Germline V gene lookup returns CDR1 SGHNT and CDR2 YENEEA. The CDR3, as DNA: TGTGCCAGCAGCAGGGGCAGCTCTGGGGCCAACGTCCTGACTTTC. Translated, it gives CASSRGSSGANVLTF.

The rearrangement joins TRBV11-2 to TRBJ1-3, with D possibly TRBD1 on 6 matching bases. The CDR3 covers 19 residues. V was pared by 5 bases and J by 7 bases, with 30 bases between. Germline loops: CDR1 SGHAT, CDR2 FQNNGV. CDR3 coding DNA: TGTGCCAGCAGCCGGGTATTTAAAACAGGGAAAAAGTTCCCGAACACCATATATTTT. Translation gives CASSRVFKTGKKFPNTIYF. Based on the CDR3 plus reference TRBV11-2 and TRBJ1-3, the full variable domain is EAGVAQSPRYKIIEKRQSVAFWCNPISGHATLYWYQQILGQGPKLLIQFQNNGVVDDSQLPKDRFSAERLKGVDSTLKIQPAKLEDSAVYLCASSRVFKTGKKFPNTIYFGEGSWLTVV.

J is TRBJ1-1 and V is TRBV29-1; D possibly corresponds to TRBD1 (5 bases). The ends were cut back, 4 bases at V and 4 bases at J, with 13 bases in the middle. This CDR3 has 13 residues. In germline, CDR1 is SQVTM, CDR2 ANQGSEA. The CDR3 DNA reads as TGCAGCGTTGCGCGAAGGGGAACCACTGAAGCTTTCTTT. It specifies CSVARRGTTEAFF.

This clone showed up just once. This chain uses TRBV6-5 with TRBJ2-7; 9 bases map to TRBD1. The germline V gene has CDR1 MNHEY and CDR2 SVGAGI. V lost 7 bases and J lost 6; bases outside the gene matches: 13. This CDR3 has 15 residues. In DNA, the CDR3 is TGTGCCAGCAAAATTGCCGGGACAGGGACAATCGAGCAGTACTTC. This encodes CASKIAGTGTIEQYF.